This TCR beta chain appears in the sequencing data of a study of identical twins. TCRdb fed the 5' RACE reads into MiXCR, producing one record per CDR3 protein. The profile shows around 1.7 million distinct CDR3 sequences, about 30% of them singletons. This clonotype was picked up many times. CDR3 length: 13 amino acids. Germline CDR1 and CDR2: ENHRY and SYGVKD. With 5 bases removed from V and 2 bases from J, the gap between germline ends came to 7 bases. The chain recombines TRBV10-3 with TRBJ2-1; no clear D gene. The source is a newborn girl in good health. Input material: cord blood. The chain's CDR3 is CAISKGTYNEQFF. In DNA, the CDR3 is TGTGCCATCAGTAAAGGCACCTACAATGAGCAGTTCTTC.